The 6 T cell receptor beta chains below were found in one sample sequenced in a study of T-cell reconstitution after alpha-beta-depleted transplantation in children. During its preparation, the TCRbeta library received unique molecular identifiers. TCRdb reprocessed the PCR reads with MiXCR, giving one entry per CDR3 protein. This table holds approximately 500,000 distinct CDR3 sequences, about 11% found once. Sequencing was performed on PBMCs, taken before TCRalphabeta/CD19-depleted stem cell transplant. The source is a child aged 2-15 years with inherited bone marrow failure, due to receive a stem cell transplant.

The chain combines TRBV29-1 with TRBJ1-5; a possible D gene is TRBD1 (6 bases). CDR1 and CDR2 (germline): SQVTM, ANQGSEA. The V end was cut by 4 bases, the J end by 4 bases, with 8 bases between. The CDR3 extends over 12 amino acids. CDR3 sequence: CSVGGQNQPQHF. As DNA, the CDR3 is TGCAGCGTTGGAGGACAGAATCAGCCCCAGCATTTT.

V usage is TRBV5-1 and J usage is TRBJ2-5, with 8 bases identical to TRBD2. The CDR3 is made up of 16 amino acids. Germline values: CDR1 SGHRS, CDR2 YFSETQ. With 2 bases clipped from V and 1 base from J, the junction kept 7 bases outside the gene matches. Written as DNA, the CDR3 is TGCGCCAGCAGCTTTTCAACGGGAGGGATCCAAGAGACCCAGTACTTC. Residues: CASSFSTGGIQETQYF.

This sequence joins TRBV20-1 and TRBJ2-2; tentatively, D is TRBD1 or TRBD2 (6 bases each). The CDR3 covers 15 residues. Germline V CDR1 and CDR2: DFQATT, SNEGSKA (reference sequence). V lost 2 bases and J 3 bases, leaving 13 bases between the germline ends. CDR3 in amino acids: CSARLGGGHTGELFF. CDR3 coding DNA: TGCAGTGCTAGACTCGGAGGGGGGCACACCGGGGAGCTGTTTTTT.

This chain links TRBV12-3 or TRBV12-4 with TRBJ2-7; TRBD1 matches 7 bases. The CDR3 extends over 11 amino acids. Unmatched junction bases numbered 3, after V lost 7 bases and J lost 6 bases. The CDR3 protein is CASNNRGEQYF. Here the CDR3 DNA reads TGTGCCAGCAACAACAGGGGCGAGCAGTACTTC.

This clonotype appeared many times. The V and J genes are TRBV23-1 and TRBJ2-1; D uncertain. TRBV23-1 is an ORF for which the function is uncertain. V was shortened by 3 bases and J by 10 bases, with 10 bases between the two germline ends. CDR3 length: 12 residues. The CDR3 DNA reads TGCGCCAGCAGTCACCCCTACGACGAGCAGTTCTTC. It encodes CASSHPYDEQFF.

This clonotype was picked up many times. This rearrangement joins TRBV28 to TRBJ2-2, with no clear D. Germline V lookup: CDR1 MDHEN, CDR2 SYDVKM. The CDR3 spans 14 residues. V was shortened by 4 bases and J by 7 bases, with 13 bases between the two germline ends. In nucleotides, the CDR3 is TGTGCCAGCAGTTCCCTAGTGGGGTACGGGGAGCTGTTTTTT. Its translation: CASSSLVGYGELFF.